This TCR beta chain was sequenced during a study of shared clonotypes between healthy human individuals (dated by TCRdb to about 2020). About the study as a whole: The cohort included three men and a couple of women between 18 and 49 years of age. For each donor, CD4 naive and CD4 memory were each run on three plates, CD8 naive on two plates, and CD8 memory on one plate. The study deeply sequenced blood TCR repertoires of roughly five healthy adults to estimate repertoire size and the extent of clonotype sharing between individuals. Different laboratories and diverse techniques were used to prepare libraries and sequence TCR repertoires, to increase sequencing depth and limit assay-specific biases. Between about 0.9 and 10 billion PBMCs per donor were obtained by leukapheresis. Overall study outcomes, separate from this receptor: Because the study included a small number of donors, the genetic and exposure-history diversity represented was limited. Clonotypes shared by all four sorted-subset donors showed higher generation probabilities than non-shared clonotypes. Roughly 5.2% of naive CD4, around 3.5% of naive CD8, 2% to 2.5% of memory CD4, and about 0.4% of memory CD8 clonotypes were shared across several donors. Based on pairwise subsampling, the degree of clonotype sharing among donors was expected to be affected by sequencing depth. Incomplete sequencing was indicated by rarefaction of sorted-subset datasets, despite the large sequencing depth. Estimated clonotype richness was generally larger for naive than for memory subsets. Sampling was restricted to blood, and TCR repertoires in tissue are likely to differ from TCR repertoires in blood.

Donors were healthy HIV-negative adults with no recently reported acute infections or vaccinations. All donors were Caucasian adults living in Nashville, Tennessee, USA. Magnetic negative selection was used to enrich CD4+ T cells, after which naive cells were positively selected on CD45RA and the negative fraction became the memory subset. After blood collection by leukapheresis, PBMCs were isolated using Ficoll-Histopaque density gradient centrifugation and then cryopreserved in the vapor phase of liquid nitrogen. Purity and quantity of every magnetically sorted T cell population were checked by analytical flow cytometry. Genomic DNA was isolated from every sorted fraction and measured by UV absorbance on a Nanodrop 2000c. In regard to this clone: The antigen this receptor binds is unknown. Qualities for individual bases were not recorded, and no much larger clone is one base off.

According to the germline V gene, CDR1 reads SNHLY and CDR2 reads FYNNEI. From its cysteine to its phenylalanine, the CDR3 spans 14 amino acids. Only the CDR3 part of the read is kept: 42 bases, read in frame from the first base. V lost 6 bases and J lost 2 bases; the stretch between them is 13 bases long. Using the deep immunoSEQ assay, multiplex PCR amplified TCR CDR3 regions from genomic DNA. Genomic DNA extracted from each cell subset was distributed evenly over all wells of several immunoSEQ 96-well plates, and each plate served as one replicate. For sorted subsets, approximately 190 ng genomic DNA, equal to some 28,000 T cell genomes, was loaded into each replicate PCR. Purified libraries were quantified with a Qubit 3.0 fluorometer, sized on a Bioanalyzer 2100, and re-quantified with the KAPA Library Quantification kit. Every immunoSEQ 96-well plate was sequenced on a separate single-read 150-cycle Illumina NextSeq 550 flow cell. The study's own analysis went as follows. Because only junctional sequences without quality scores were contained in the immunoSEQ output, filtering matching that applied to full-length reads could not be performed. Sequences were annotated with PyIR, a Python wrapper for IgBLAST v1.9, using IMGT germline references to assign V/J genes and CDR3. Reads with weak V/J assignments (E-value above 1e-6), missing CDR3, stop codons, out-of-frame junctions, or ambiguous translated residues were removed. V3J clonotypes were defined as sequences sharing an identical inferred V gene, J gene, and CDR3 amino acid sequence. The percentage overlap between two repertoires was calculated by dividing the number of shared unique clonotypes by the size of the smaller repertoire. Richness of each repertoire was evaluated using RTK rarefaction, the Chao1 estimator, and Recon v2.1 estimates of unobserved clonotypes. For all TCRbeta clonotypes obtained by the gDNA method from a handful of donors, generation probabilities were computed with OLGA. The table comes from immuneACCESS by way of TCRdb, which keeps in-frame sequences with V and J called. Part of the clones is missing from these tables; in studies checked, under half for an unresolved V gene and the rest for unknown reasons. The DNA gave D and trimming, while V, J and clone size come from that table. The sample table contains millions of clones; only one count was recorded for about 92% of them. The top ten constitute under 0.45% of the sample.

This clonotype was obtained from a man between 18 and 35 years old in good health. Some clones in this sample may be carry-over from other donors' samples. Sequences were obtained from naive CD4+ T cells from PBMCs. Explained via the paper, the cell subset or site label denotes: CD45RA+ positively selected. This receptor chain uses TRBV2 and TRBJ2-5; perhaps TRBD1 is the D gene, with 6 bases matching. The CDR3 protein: CASRRGTGQETQYF. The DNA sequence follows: TGTGCCAGCAGGAGGGGGACGGGGCAAGAGACCCAGTACTTC.